These T cell receptor beta chains were read from a single sample in a study of neurological immune-mediated disorders. TCRdb passed the 5' RACE reads through MiXCR, listing each CDR3 protein once. The sample has tens of thousands of distinct CDR3 sequences, around 3.1% seen once. The sequenced material came from PBMCs. These receptors originate from a woman aged 60-75 years with multiple sclerosis. The CDR3 runs from the conserved cysteine through the conserved F or W. A D gene is named only where the DNA matches it firmly. Clone size is given for some rows only: seen once, a few or many times, or a class if the clone is expanded.

many | - | TRBJ2-7 | TRBV20-1 | 15 | CSATTGRGFSYEQYF | TGCAGTGCTACCACAGGGCGGGGTTTTTCCTACGAGCAGTACTTC
many | - | TRBJ1-2 | TRBV7-2 | 13 | CASSSYQGYGYTF | TGTGCCAGCAGCTCATATCAGGGCTATGGCTACACCTTC
many | - | TRBJ1-4 | TRBV5-5 | 13 | CASSLITQEKLFF | TGTGCCAGCAGCTTGATAACACAGGAAAAACTGTTTTTT
many | TRBD2 | TRBJ2-5 | TRBV5-1 | 15 | CASSLPGGAGETQYF | TGCGCCAGCAGCTTGCCGGGGGGGGCCGGCGAGACCCAGTACTTC
few | - | TRBJ1-1 | TRBV7-8 | 12 | CASSPPPTEAFF | TGTGCCAGCAGCCCCCCCCCGACGGAAGCCTTCTTT
many | - | TRBJ1-1 | TRBV5-6 | 14 | CASGHRAMNTEAFF | TGTGCCAGCGGACACAGGGCTATGAACACTGAAGCTTTCTTT
many | TRBD2 | TRBJ2-2 | TRBV5-1 | 17 | CASSLASGGANTGELFF | TGCGCCAGCAGCTTGGCTAGCGGGGGGGCGAACACCGGGGAGCTGTTTTTT
many | TRBD2 | TRBJ2-5 | TRBV9 | 18 | CASSVGGTRSIMQETQYF | TGTGCCAGCAGCGTAGGGGGGACTAGATCCATTATGCAAGAGACCCAGTACTTC
many | - | TRBJ1-4 | TRBV7-6 | 16 | CASGEGTGRTNEKLFF | TGTGCCAGCGGAGAGGGCACGGGTCGGACTAATGAAAAACTGTTTTTT
many | - | TRBJ2-1 | TRBV6-6 | 11 | CASTSYNEQFF | TGTGCCAGCACAAGCTACAATGAGCAGTTCTTC
many | TRBD1 | TRBJ2-7 | TRBV12-3/TRBV12-4 | 15 | CASSTGTGASYEQYF | TGTGCCAGCAGCACCGGGACAGGCGCCTCCTACGAGCAGTACTTC
many | - | TRBJ2-2 | TRBV21-1 | 19 | CASSKRTTQGPPNTGELFF | TGTGCCAGCAGCAAAAGGACTACACAGGGGCCCCCGAACACCGGGGAGCTGTTTTTT
many | - | TRBJ1-1 | TRBV7-9 | 15 | CASTRGGVWDTEAFF | TGTGCCAGCACCAGAGGGGGGGTATGGGACACTGAAGCTTTCTTT
many | TRBD2 | TRBJ2-1 | TRBV5-5 | 15 | CASSRGGLAFGEQFF | TGTGCCAGCAGCCGAGGGGGACTAGCCTTCGGTGAGCAGTTCTTC
many | TRBD1 | TRBJ1-2 | TRBV7-9 | 14 | CASSLTGQGNGYTF | TGTGCCAGCAGCTTGACAGGGCAAGGGAATGGCTACACCTTC
many | TRBD2 | TRBJ2-7 | TRBV5-1 | 15 | CASSPTSGGDYEQYF | TGCGCCAGCAGCCCGACTAGCGGGGGGGACTACGAGCAGTACTTC
many | - | TRBJ2-7 | TRBV7-2 | 14 | CASSLDGSSYEQYF | TGTGCCAGCAGCTTAGACGGCAGTTCCTACGAGCAGTACTTC
many | - | TRBJ1-2 | TRBV29-1 | 12 | CSVVETTGGYTF | TGCAGCGTTGTTGAGACAACGGGCGGCTACACCTTC
many | - | TRBJ1-1 | TRBV5-1 | 14 | CASSLQGPNTEAFF | TGCGCCAGCAGCTTGCAGGGGCCAAACACTGAAGCTTTCTTT
many | - | TRBJ1-2 | TRBV6-5 | 15 | CASSYTNRDGYGYTF | TGTGCCAGCAGTTACACGAACAGGGATGGCTATGGCTACACCTTC
medium-sized | TRBD1 | TRBJ1-1 | TRBV29-1 | 14 | CSAGQGARDTEAFF | TGCAGCGCCGGACAGGGGGCGCGGGACACTGAAGCTTTCTTT
few | - | TRBJ1-2 | TRBV9 | 12 | CASSAQDYGYTF | TGTGCCAGCAGCGCCCAGGACTATGGCTACACCTTC
many | - | TRBJ1-5 | TRBV6-5 | 15 | CASSYSKGGSQPQHF | TGTGCCAGCAGTTACTCGAAGGGGGGTAGTCAGCCCCAGCATTTT
many | - | TRBJ1-4 | TRBV19 | 16 | CASSTTSGTSSEKLFF | TGTGCCAGTAGTACGACCTCCGGGACATCTTCTGAAAAACTGTTTTTT
many | - | TRBJ2-7 | TRBV6-5 | 12 | CATAGPSYEQYF | TGTGCCACCGCCGGGCCCTCCTACGAGCAGTACTTC
many | - | TRBJ2-3 | TRBV6-5 | 15 | CASSYGVSGADTQYF | TGTGCCAGCAGTTACGGGGTCTCTGGGGCAGATACGCAGTATTTT
many | - | TRBJ1-1 | TRBV29-1 | 10 | CSVVNTEAFF | TGCAGCGTTGTAAACACTGAAGCTTTCTTT
many | - | TRBJ2-1 | TRBV20-1 | 15 | CSAVRGGGEDNEQFF | TGCAGTGCTGTACGCGGTGGGGGAGAAGACAATGAGCAGTTCTTC
many | TRBD1 | TRBJ1-1 | TRBV20-1 | 14 | CSARQGAQNTEAFF | TGCAGTGCTCGACAGGGGGCGCAGAACACTGAAGCTTTCTTT
many | - | TRBJ2-1 | TRBV20-1 | 13 | CSASHFSYNEQFF | TGCAGTGCTAGTCACTTCTCCTACAATGAGCAGTTCTTC
- | - | TRBJ2-7 | TRBV2 | 12 | CASSAGPYEQYF | TGTGCCAGCAGTGCCGGTCCCTACGAGCAGTACTTC
many | - | TRBJ2-6 | TRBV15 | 15 | CATSTLNSGANVLTF | TGTGCCACCAGCACGCTGAACTCTGGGGCCAACGTCCTGACTTTC
many | - | TRBJ1-4 | TRBV20-1 | 13 | CSARGGPNEKLFF | TGCAGTGCTAGGGGGGGGCCGAATGAAAAACTGTTTTTT
many | TRBD1 | TRBJ2-1 | TRBV4-1 | 18 | CASSQVRATGLNYNEQFF | TGCGCCAGCAGCCAAGTACGGGCGACAGGGCTGAACTACAATGAGCAGTTCTTC
medium-sized | - | TRBJ1-2 | TRBV3-1 | 12 | CASSQVSRGYTF | TGTGCCAGCAGCCAAGTTTCTCGGGGCTACACCTTC
many | - | TRBJ2-2 | TRBV20-1 | 13 | CSAKDQNTGELFF | TGCAGTGCTAAAGATCAGAACACCGGGGAGCTGTTTTTT
many | TRBD1 | TRBJ1-4 | TRBV5-1 | 16 | CASSRGQGKRNEKLFF | TGCGCCAGCAGCAGGGGACAGGGAAAGAGGAATGAAAAACTGTTTTTT
many | - | TRBJ2-1 | TRBV20-1 | 13 | CSARAGSDNEQFF | TGCAGTGCTAGAGCGGGCTCCGATAATGAGCAGTTCTTC
many | - | TRBJ2-5 | TRBV7-2 | 16 | CASSLYRRGAQETQYF | TGTGCCAGCAGCTTATACCGACGGGGAGCACAAGAGACCCAGTACTTC
few | - | TRBJ1-2 | TRBV20-1 | 11 | CSAPFGFGYTF | TGCAGTGCCCCCTTTGGGTTTGGCTACACCTTC
many | - | TRBJ2-1 | TRBV12-3/TRBV12-4 | 14 | CASSLNGARYEQFF | TGTGCCAGCAGTTTAAACGGCGCTAGATATGAGCAGTTCTTC
many | - | TRBJ1-4 | TRBV5-1 | 12 | CASSLGNEKLFF | TGCGCCAGCAGCTTGGGGAATGAAAAACTGTTTTTT